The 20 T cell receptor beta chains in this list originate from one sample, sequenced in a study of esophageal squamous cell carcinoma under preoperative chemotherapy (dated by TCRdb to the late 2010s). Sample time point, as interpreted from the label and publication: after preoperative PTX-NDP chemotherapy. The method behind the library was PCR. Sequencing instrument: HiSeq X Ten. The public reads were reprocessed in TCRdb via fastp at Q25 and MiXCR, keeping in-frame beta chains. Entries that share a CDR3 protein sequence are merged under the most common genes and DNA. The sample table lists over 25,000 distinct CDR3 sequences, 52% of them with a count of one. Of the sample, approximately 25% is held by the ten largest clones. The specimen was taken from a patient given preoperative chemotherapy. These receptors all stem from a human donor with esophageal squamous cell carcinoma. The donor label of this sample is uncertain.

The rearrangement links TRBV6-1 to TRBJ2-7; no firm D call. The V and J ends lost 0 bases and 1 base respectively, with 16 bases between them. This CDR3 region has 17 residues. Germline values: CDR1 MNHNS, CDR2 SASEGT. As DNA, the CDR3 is TGTGCCAGCAGTGAAGCGCTTCCCCAAGTCTGGTCCTACGAGCAGTACTTC. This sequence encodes CASSEALPQVWSYEQYF.

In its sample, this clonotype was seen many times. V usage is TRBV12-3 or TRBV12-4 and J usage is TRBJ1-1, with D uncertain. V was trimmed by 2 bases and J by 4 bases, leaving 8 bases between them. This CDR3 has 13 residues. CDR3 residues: CASSLSRITEAFF. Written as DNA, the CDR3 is TGTGCCAGCAGTTTATCCAGGATCACTGAAGCTTTCTTT.

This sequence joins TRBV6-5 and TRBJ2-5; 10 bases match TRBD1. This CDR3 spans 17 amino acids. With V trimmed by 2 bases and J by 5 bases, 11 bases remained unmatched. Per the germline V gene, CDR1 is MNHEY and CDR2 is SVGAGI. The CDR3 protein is CASSYASRDRGAETQYF. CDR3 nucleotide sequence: TGTGCCAGCAGTTACGCCTCCCGGGACAGGGGCGCGGAGACCCAGTACTTC.

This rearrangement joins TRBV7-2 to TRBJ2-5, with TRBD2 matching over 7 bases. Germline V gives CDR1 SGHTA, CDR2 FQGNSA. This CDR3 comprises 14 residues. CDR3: CAGRGGRAKETQYF. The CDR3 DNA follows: TGTGCGGGGCGCGGGGGTCGAGCCAAAGAGACCCAGTACTTC.

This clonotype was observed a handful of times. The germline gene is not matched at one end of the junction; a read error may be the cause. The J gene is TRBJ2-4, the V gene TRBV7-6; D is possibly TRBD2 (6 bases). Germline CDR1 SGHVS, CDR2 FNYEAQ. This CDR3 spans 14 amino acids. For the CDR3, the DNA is TGTCGCAGCACGGGGCGGGGAGCCAAAGACATTCAGTACTTT. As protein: CRSTGRGAKDIQYF.

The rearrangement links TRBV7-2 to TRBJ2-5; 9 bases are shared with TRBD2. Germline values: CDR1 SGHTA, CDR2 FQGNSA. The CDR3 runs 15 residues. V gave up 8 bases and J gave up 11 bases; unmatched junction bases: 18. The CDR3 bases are TGTGCCAGCGGTTCTCAGGGGCTAGCGGGACAACCACAGTACTTC. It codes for CASGSQGLAGQPQYF.

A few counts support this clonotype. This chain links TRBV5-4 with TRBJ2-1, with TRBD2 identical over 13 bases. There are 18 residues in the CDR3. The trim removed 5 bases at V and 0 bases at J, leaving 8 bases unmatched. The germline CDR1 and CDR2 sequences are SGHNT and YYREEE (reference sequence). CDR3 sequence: CASSPGLAGQDSYNEQFF. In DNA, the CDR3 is TGTGCCAGCAGTCCGGGACTAGCGGGGCAGGACTCCTACAATGAGCAGTTCTTC. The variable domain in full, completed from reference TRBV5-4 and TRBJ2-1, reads ETGVTQSPTHLIKTRGQQVTLRCSSQSGHNTVSWYQQALGQGPQFIFQYYREEENGRGNFPPRFSGLQFPNYSSELNVNALELDDSALYLCASSPGLAGQDSYNEQFFGPGTRLTVL.

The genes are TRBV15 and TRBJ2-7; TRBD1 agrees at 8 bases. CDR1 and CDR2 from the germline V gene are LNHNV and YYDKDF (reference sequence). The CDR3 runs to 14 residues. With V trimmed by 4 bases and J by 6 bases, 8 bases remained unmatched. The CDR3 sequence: CATSTGGEPFEQYF. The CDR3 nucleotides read TGTGCCACCAGCACAGGGGGCGAGCCCTTCGAGCAGTACTTC.

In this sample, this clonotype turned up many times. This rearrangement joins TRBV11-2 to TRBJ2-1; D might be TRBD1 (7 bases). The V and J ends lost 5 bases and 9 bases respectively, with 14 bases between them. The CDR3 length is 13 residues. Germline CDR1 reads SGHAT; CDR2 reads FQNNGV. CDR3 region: CASSPNRGGEQFF. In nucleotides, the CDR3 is TGTGCCAGCAGCCCTAACAGGGGAGGTGAGCAGTTCTTC.

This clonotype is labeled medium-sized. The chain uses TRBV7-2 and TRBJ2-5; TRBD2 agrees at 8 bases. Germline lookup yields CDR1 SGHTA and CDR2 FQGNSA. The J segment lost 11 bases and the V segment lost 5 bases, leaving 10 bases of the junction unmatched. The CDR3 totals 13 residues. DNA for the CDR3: TGTGCCAGCAGCCTTTTAGCGGGAACTGAGCAGTACTTC. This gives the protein CASSLLAGTEQYF.

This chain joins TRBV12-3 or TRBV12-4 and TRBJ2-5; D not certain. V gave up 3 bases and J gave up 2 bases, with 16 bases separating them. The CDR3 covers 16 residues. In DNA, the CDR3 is TGTGCCAGCAGTTTTAGGGCAGTTACGGCTCAAGAGACCCAGTACTTC. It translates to CASSFRAVTAQETQYF.

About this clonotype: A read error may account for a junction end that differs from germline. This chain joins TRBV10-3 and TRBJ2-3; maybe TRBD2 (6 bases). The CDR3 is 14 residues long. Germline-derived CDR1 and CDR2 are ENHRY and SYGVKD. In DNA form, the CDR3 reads TGTGCGGGGACTGAGGGCAGCGACACAGATACCCAGTACTTT. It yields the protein CAGTEGSDTDTQYF.

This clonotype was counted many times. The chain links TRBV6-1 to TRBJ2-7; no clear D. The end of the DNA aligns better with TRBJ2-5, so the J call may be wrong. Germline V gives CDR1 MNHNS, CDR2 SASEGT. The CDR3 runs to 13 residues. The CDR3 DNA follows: TGTGCCAGCAGTGAATACTTATCGGAGACCCAGTACTTC. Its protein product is CASSEYLSETQYF.

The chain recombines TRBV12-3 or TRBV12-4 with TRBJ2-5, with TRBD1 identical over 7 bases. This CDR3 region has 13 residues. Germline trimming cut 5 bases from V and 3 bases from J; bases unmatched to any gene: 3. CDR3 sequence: CASSPGTEETQYF. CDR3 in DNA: TGTGCCAGCAGTCCCGGGACAGAAGAGACCCAGTACTTC.

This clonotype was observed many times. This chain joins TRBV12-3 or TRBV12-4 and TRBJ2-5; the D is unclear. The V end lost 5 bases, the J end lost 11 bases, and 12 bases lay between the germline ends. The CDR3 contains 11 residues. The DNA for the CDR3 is TGTGCCAGCAGTGTTGGGGATGAGCAGTACTTC. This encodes CASSVGDEQYF.

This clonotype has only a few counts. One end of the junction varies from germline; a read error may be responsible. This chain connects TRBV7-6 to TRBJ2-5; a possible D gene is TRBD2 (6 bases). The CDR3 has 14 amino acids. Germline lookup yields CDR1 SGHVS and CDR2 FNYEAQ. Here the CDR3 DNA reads TGTGCCGGCCGCGCGGGGCGGGACCAAGAGACCCAGTATTTC. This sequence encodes CAGRAGRDQETQYF.

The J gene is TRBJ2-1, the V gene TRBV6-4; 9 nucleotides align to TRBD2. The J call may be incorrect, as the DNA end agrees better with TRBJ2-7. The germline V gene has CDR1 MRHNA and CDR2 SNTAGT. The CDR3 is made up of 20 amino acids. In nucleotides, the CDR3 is TGTGCCAGCAGTGACTCGACTCGGCGGGAGGGCCGGAGCTCCTACAATGAGCAGTACTTC. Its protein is CASSDSTRREGRSSYNEQYF.

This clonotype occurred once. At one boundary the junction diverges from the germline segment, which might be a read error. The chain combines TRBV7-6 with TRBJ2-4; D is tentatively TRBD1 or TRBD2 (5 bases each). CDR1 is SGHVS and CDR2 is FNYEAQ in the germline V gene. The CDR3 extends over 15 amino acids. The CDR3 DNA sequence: TGTGCCAGCAGCTTGGGGCTGAGGGCCACAGACATTCAGTATTTC. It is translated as CASSLGLRATDIQYF.

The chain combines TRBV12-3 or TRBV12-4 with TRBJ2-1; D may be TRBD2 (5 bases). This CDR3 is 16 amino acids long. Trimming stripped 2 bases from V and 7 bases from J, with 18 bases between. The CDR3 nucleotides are TGTGCCAGCAGTTTAAGTGTCGCCTCGCTAGCTAATGAGCAGTTCTTC. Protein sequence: CASSLSVASLANEQFF.

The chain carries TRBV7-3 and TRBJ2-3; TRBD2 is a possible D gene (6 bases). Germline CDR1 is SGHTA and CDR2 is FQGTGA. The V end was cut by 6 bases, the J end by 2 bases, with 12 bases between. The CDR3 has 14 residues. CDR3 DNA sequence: TGTGCCAGCAGTCAGGGACTCCCCACAGATACGCAGTATTTT. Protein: CASSQGLPTDTQYF.